The clone carrying this T cell receptor (beta chain) occurred a few times. Its antigen is undetermined. This specimen belongs to a study of T cells in Graves' hyperthyroidism and ophthalmopathy. Study-level information: Peripheral blood samples were taken at initial diagnosis, prior to any treatment. Study-wide results and limits: In blood, most of the thyroid clonotypes expanded above 0.001 were also present.

The germline gives CDR1 MNHNS, CDR2 SASEGT. This CDR3 region has 16 residues. V lost 6 bases and J lost 0, with 17 bases in between. Across 18 months, stable Graves' hyperthyroidism was marked by no progression to ophthalmopathy. Amplified TCR beta CDR3 regions came from RNA transcripts. Initially, a first-round RT-PCR of the TCR CDR3 employed the HTBI primer set. Each CDR3 protein is one row after TCRdb ran MiXCR on the multiplex PCR reads. The sample yields about 420,000 distinct CDR3 sequences, 15% to 17% seen once. This clonotype originated in a young woman with Graves' hyperthyroidism. The chain has TRBV6-1 and TRBJ1-2, with a tentative D call TRBD1 (6 bases). What was sequenced was blood. CDR3 sequence (DNA): TGTGCCAGCAGACAAACAGGGACCAATCCTAACTATGGCTACACCTTC. This codes for CASRQTGTNPNYGYTF.